A selection of T cell receptor beta chains follows, all from one sample in a study of cytomegalovirus exposure and HLA in healthy donors. Produced via immunoSEQ multiplex PCR; TCRdb's table is partial and in-frame only. The sample yields about 110,000 clones, roughly 80% seen once. The sequenced material came from PBMCs. These receptors all stem from a woman between 35 and 50 years old in good health and CMV-seropositive. Both conserved end residues are part of each CDR3. The D gene is left open where the match is weak. Clone size is not always given. Where it is, it says once, few, many or a class for expanded clones.

clone size,D gene,V gene,J gene,CDR3 DNA,CDR3 protein
-,TRBD2,TRBV28,TRBJ2-3,TGTGCCAGCAGTTCTAAAAGGACTAGCTCGAATTTT,CASSSKRTSSNF
-,TRBD1,TRBV10-3,TRBJ2-7,TGTGCCATCAGAGTTCCCGGGACAGGGTTAACCTACGAGCAGTACTTC,CAIRVPGTGLTYEQYF
-,-,TRBV7-9,TRBJ1-4,TGTGCCAGCAGCTTAGGTGGGAGTAATGAAAAACTGTTTTTT,CASSLGGSNEKLFF
-,-,TRBV18,TRBJ1-1,TGTGCCAGCTCACCGATCAGGTCCCACGCTTTCTTT,CASSPIRSHAFF
once,-,TRBV4-1,TRBJ2-7,TGCGCCAGCAGCCAAGTACACGTCTCCTACGAGCAGTACTTC,CASSQVHVSYEQYF
few,TRBD2,TRBV2,TRBJ2-3,TGTGCCAGGAGTGGCGGGGGGCCCGGCACAGATACGCAGTATTTT,CARSGGGPGTDTQYF
-,TRBD1,TRBV19,TRBJ1-3,TGTGCCAGTCAACAGGGGGCGCGGCGGTACTCTGGAAACACCATATATTTT,CASQQGARRYSGNTIYF
-,TRBD2,TRBV7-9,TRBJ2-7,TGTGCCAGCAGCCCCTACCAGGGCGGGAGGGTTACCTACGAGCAGTACTTC,CASSPYQGGRVTYEQYF
-,TRBD2,TRBV5-4,TRBJ2-3,TGTGCCAGCAGCCGCGAACTAGCGGGAGAGGGAGATACGCAGTATTTT,CASSRELAGEGDTQYF
few,-,TRBV5-1,TRBJ1-2,TGCGCCAGCAGCCAAAGGCCCCCCTGGGTAGCAGCGGGCTATGGCTACACCTTC,CASSQRPPWVAAGYGYTF